These 24 T cell receptor beta chains originate from one sample sequenced in a study of blood T cells in healthy people across ages. Primers used in a second PCR of about 7 to 11 cycles were a sample-barcoded 5' primer and a J-beta primer mix. MiXCR was run by TCRdb on the 5' RACE reads, yielding one entry per CDR3 protein. In the table there are some 900,000 distinct CDR3 sequences, about 48% of which are singletons. The sample comprised blood. The receptors here all came from a man aged 30-40 years in good health.

This CDR3 reads CASRSGLAGADTQYF. In DNA form, the CDR3 reads TGTGCCAGCAGGTCGGGACTAGCGGGGGCAGATACGCAGTATTTT. This sequence joins TRBV6-2 or TRBV6-3 and TRBJ2-3, with TRBD2 identical over 14 bases. V shed 6 bases, J shed 4 bases, and the junction held 3 bases outside the gene matches. CDR3 size: 15 residues. Per germline, CDR1 MNHEY and CDR2 SVGEGT.

This clonotype was observed many times. The J gene is TRBJ1-1, the V gene TRBV27, with D unclear. This CDR3 has 12 amino acids. V shed 6 bases and J shed 5 bases, with 10 bases lying between them. Germline V CDR1 and CDR2: MNHEY, SMNVEV (reference sequence). CDR3 region: CASSLSGTEAFF. The CDR3 region has the DNA TGTGCCAGCAGCCTCAGTGGAACTGAAGCTTTCTTT.

This clonotype was detected only a few times. The rearrangement joins TRBV12-3 or TRBV12-4 to TRBJ2-3; 8 positions agree with TRBD1. The V gene end was trimmed by 6 bases and the J gene end by 2 bases; junction bases not matched to a gene: 10. CDR3 length: 16 amino acids. The CDR3 loop is CASSDTGGQHTDTQYF. In nucleotides, the CDR3 is TGTGCCAGCAGCGATACAGGGGGGCAACACACAGATACGCAGTATTTT.

This clonotype was observed a few times. This chain joins TRBV6-6 and TRBJ1-1; D call uncertain. The CDR3 extends over 14 amino acids. From germline, CDR1 is MNHNY and CDR2 SVGAGI (reference sequence). The V end was cut by 6 bases, the J end by 2 bases, with 13 bases between. Written as DNA, the CDR3 is TGTGCCAGCAGCCCGGCTGACTCCAACACTGAAGCTTTCTTT. Its protein is CASSPADSNTEAFF.

The chain combines TRBV5-6 with TRBJ1-6; the match to TRBD1 covers 8 bases. The CDR3 is 17 amino acids. CDR1 SGHDT and CDR2 YYEEEE come from the germline V gene. The ends lost 4 bases at V and 7 bases at J; junction bases unmatched: 13. The CDR3 bases are TGTGCCAGCAGCGGATGGACCGTGACAGGGGAAAATTCACCCCTCCACTTT. Translated: CASSGWTVTGENSPLHF.

The CDR3 sequence is CASSQDPTSLIAYGYTF. CDR3 nucleotides: TGCGCCAGCAGCCAAGATCCCACGTCCTTAATTGCCTATGGCTACACCTTC. V usage is TRBV4-1 and J usage is TRBJ1-2; D call uncertain. Germline assignment: CDR1 MGHRA and CDR2 YSYEKL. The CDR3 is 17 residues long. Deletions cut 0 bases from V and 4 bases from J, with 18 bases between.

This clonotype showed up just a few times. The rearrangement links TRBV27 to TRBJ2-7, with D perhaps matching TRBD1 (6 bases). From germline, CDR1 is MNHEY and CDR2 SMNVEV (reference sequence). The CDR3 extends over 14 amino acids. The V and J ends lost 4 bases and 0 bases respectively, with 10 bases between them. In DNA, the CDR3 is TGTGCCAGCAGTTCCTACAGGGTCTCCTACGAGCAGTACTTC. It codes for CASSSYRVSYEQYF.

In nucleotides, the CDR3 is TGCGCCAGCACGACTAGGCCTCGGGGGGGTGAGCAGTTCTTC. Translation: CASTTRPRGGEQFF. The gene calls are TRBV5-1 and TRBJ2-1, with 8 bases matching TRBD2. The CDR3 runs 14 residues. Germline-derived CDR1 and CDR2 are SGHRS and YFSETQ. J gave up 9 bases and V 6 bases, and 11 bases lay outside the gene matches.

The CDR3 region is CASSLVRDRGLSYNEQYF. CDR3 coding DNA: TGTGCCAGCAGCTTAGTCCGGGACAGGGGGCTCTCCTACAATGAGCAGTACTTC. J is TRBJ2-1 and V is TRBV11-2; 12 bases line up with TRBD1. The J call may be incorrect, as the DNA end agrees better with TRBJ2-7. The CDR3 runs 18 residues. The germline gives CDR1 SGHAT, CDR2 FQNNGV.

This rearrangement joins TRBV9 to TRBJ2-5, with 13 bases that match TRBD2. Germline V lookup: CDR1 SGDLS, CDR2 YYNGEE. This CDR3 is built from 17 residues. The V gene end was trimmed by 0 bases and the J gene end by 5 bases; junction bases not matched to a gene: 7. The CDR3 DNA sequence: TGTGCCAGCAGCGTAGGACTAGCGGGGGGATCGCGGGAGACCCAGTACTTC. Its translation is CASSVGLAGGSRETQYF.

In its sample, this clonotype was seen a few times. The chain carries TRBV21-1 and TRBJ2-1; the table's D gene call, TRBD2, was not cross checked with the DNA. TRBV21-1 is a pseudogene segment. The CDR3 sequence is 16 residues long. The CDR3 loop reads CASSILRDSSYNEQFF. Here the CDR3 DNA reads TGTGCCAGCAGCATACTCCGGGACTCGAGCTACAATGAGCAGTTCTTC.

The gene calls are TRBV12-3 or TRBV12-4 and TRBJ2-1, with D possibly called TRBD1 or TRBD2 (7 bases each). CDR3 length: 17 residues. Deletions cut 6 bases from V and 4 bases from J, with 22 bases between. DNA of the CDR3: TGTGCCAGCAGGGGGGTGACAGGGAGGGTTTTATACAATGAGCAGTTCTTC. This sequence encodes CASRGVTGRVLYNEQFF.

The CDR3 DNA sequence: TGTGCCAGCAGCCGCCGGACTAGCGGGTTTGGCGCAGATACGCAGTATTTT. Translation: CASSRRTSGFGADTQYF. V usage is TRBV7-9 and J usage is TRBJ2-3, with 11 positions matching TRBD2. Germline CDR1 and CDR2: SEHNR and FQNEAQ (reference sequence). This CDR3 region has 17 residues. The J segment lost 4 bases and the V segment lost 5 bases, leaving 11 bases of the junction unmatched.

The table lists this clonotype with a few counts. This chain joins TRBV7-2 and TRBJ2-4, with a possible D match to TRBD1 (6 bases). This CDR3 has 15 residues. The germline V gene encodes CDR1 SGHTA and CDR2 FQGNSA. V lost 5 bases, J lost 7 bases, and 18 bases lay in between. DNA of the CDR3: TGTGCCAGCAGCCCTCGAGGGGGTGCTTTGAACATTCAGTACTTC. Amino acid sequence: CASSPRGGALNIQYF.

The CDR3 bases are TGCGCCAGCAGCTTGGGCAGGGACAACACTGAAGCTTTCTTT. It yields the protein CASSLGRDNTEAFF. The chain has TRBV5-1 and TRBJ1-1; tentative D call: TRBD1 (5 bases). From germline, CDR1 is SGHRS and CDR2 YFSETQ. V gave up 0 bases and J gave up 2 bases, with 8 bases separating them. This CDR3 spans 14 amino acids.

This chain joins TRBV20-1 and TRBJ2-1; possibly TRBD1 or TRBD2 for D (5 bases each). Germline loops: CDR1 DFQATT, CDR2 SNEGSKA (reference sequence). Between the trimmed V and J ends, which lost 0 bases and 6 bases, there was a span of 12 bases. This CDR3 spans 14 amino acids. The DNA of the CDR3 is TGCAGTGCTAGAGACGCCCGGGGCCCCAATGAGCAGTTCTTC. Its translation: CSARDARGPNEQFF.

This clonotype was picked up a small number of times. V is TRBV7-9 and J is TRBJ2-1, with TRBD2 matching over 10 bases. The CDR3 has 16 residues. CDR1 SEHNR and CDR2 FQNEAQ come from the germline V gene (reference sequence). V dropped 5 bases and J dropped 8; count of bases not matched to a gene: 12. The CDR3 spells CASSGISGGPWDEQFF. In DNA form, the CDR3 reads TGTGCCAGCAGCGGTATTAGCGGGGGGCCTTGGGATGAGCAGTTCTTC.

V and J are TRBV11-3 and TRBJ2-3; D gene uncertain. Germline loops: CDR1 SGHNT, CDR2 YENEEA. This CDR3 has 17 residues. Trimming took 5 bases from V and 4 from J, leaving 22 bases between them. CDR3 in DNA: TGTGCCAGCAGCCCAACCCGGGCCGTCGGAATCCCAGATACGCAGTATTTT. This encodes CASSPTRAVGIPDTQYF.

This chain links TRBV27 with TRBJ2-3, with 15 bases identical to TRBD2. The CDR3 totals 18 residues. Germline CDR1 is MNHEY and CDR2 is SMNVEV (reference sequence). Unmatched junction bases numbered 13, after V lost 5 bases and J lost 7 bases. As DNA, the CDR3 is TGTGCCAGCAGTCCCGGGACTAGCGGGAGGCCCTGGGGATATACGCAGTATTTT. It translates to CASSPGTSGRPWGYTQYF.

This chain uses TRBV12-3 or TRBV12-4 with TRBJ1-2; 8 bases line up with TRBD1. There are 15 residues in the CDR3. The V gene end was trimmed by 5 bases and the J gene end by 8 bases; junction bases not matched to a gene: 13. CDR3: CASSPTGTGGRGYTF. CDR3 DNA sequence: TGTGCCAGCAGTCCAACCGGGACAGGCGGTCGGGGCTACACCTTC.

This clonotype has a single count. The chain links TRBV20-1 to TRBJ2-1; D possibly corresponds to TRBD2 (6 bases). Germline V gene lookup returns CDR1 DFQATT and CDR2 SNEGSKA (reference sequence). The CDR3 extends over 15 amino acids. V was trimmed by 6 bases and J by 0 bases, leaving 15 bases between them. The chain's CDR3 is CSAGPAGSSYNEQFF. CDR3 in DNA: TGCAGTGCCGGCCCGGCGGGGAGCTCCTACAATGAGCAGTTCTTC.

Only a few counts were recorded for this clonotype. The V call is TRBV3-1, the J call TRBJ1-4; D gene ambiguous. With 3 bases removed from V and 8 bases from J, the gap between germline ends came to 10 bases. CDR1 and CDR2 (germline): LGHDT, YNNKEL (reference sequence). The CDR3 covers 13 residues. CDR3 region: CASSQSEREKLFF. CDR3 coding DNA: TGTGCCAGCAGCCAGAGCGAACGGGAAAAACTGTTTTTT.

The chain couples TRBV12-3 or TRBV12-4 to TRBJ2-5; 8 bases map to TRBD1. The DNA end lines up better with TRBJ2-7; the J call may be wrong. This CDR3 region has 16 residues. The CDR3 reads CASSHNSGTGSYEQYF. The CDR3 DNA is TGTGCCAGCAGCCACAACTCCGGGACAGGATCCTACGAGCAGTACTTC.

V usage is TRBV5-6 and J usage is TRBJ2-4; 8 bases map to TRBD2. Germline CDR1 and CDR2: SGHDT and YYEEEE. V lost 4 bases and J lost 3; bases outside the gene matches: 12. The CDR3 has 17 residues. The CDR3 coding sequence is TGTGCCAGCAGCGGAACCGGGACTAGTTATGGCAAAAACATTCAGTACTTC. This sequence encodes CASSGTGTSYGKNIQYF. Combining the CDR3 with reference TRBV5-6 and TRBJ2-4 gives the whole variable domain DAGVTQSPTHLIKTRGQQVTLRCSPKSGHDTVSWYQQALGQGPQFIFQYYEEEERQRGNFPDRFSGHQFPNYSSELNVNALLLGDSALYLCASSGTGTSYGKNIQYFGAGTRLSVL.